The TCR beta chain described here comes from a study of OX40 agonist ivuxolimab in advanced cancers. Study context: The patients' treatment was ivuxolimab, an agonistic anti-OX40 (CD134) antibody. Participants averaged roughly 60 years of age (range about 23 to 90) and were roughly 80% male. Study outcomes and limitations: Still undetermined is the antigen specificity of the expanded peripheral T cells.

CDR3 length: 14 amino acids. V was shortened by 7 bases and J by 8 bases, with 18 bases between the two germline ends. Germline V gives CDR1 MDHEN, CDR2 SYDVKM. Data came from immunoSEQ multiplex PCR; TCRdb stores just in-frame clones and leaves some out. The profile covers 81,000 or so clones, with under 95% appearing a single time and roughly 8.9% taken by the ten largest. Concerning this clone itself: As yet, its antigen is unknown.

The rearrangement uses TRBV28 and TRBJ2-4; D tentatively fits TRBD1 or TRBD2 (5 bases each). Sequences were derived from CD4+ or CD8+ T cells sorted from blood, sampled in a trial of the OX40 agonist ivuxolimab. The sequence came from an adult with an advanced solid tumor such as melanoma, head and neck, liver or kidney cancer. The DNA for the CDR3 is TGTGCCAGCAAGGGGATGGGGGATATGGACATTCAGTACTTC. Residues: CASKGMGDMDIQYF.